This is a list of T cell receptor beta chains from one sample in a study of blood T cell repertoires in COVID-19. Generated by immunoSEQ multiplex PCR, the TCRdb table keeps only in-frame clones and is missing some. Of roughly 150,000 clones detected, around 88% appear once; the ten largest clones hold under 6%. The sample was peripheral blood. The receptors were sampled from a human donor in a cohort sampled during active COVID-19. Both conserved end residues are part of each CDR3. The D gene is left open where the match is weak. Where a row states a size, it is once, few, many or the class of an expanded clone; other rows omit it.

V gene	J gene	clone size	D gene	CDR3 length	CDR3 protein	CDR3 DNA
TRBV6-5	TRBJ2-7	-	TRBD2	15	CASSYPGTSGYEQYF	TGTGCCAGCAGTTACCCCGGGACTAGCGGATACGAGCAGTACTTC
TRBV14	TRBJ2-7	-	-	14	CASSQSGLPYEQYF	TGTGCCAGCAGCCAATCCGGACTCCCCTACGAGCAGTACTTC
TRBV19	TRBJ1-5	-	-	12	CASSIVGGPQHF	TGTGCCAGTAGTATAGTAGGGGGACCCCAGCATTTT
TRBV3-1/TRBV3-2	TRBJ2-7	-	-	14	CASSQVRSSYEQYF	TGTGCCAGCAGCCAAGTACGGAGCTCCTACGAGCAGTACTTC
TRBV5-1	TRBJ1-2	-	-	13	CASRGDNNYGYTF	TGCGCCAGCAGGGGGGACAACAACTATGGCTACACCTTC
TRBV2	TRBJ2-7	-	-	13	CASSARASYEQYF	TGTGCCAGCAGCGCCAGGGCCTCCTACGAGCAGTACTTC
TRBV27	TRBJ2-7	once	-	15	CASSPIGVSSYEQYF	TGTGCCAGCTCTCCGATCGGGGTTAGCTCCTACGAGCAGTACTTC
TRBV2	TRBJ2-5	-	TRBD1	15	CASSEGPGQGETQYF	TGTGCCAGCAGTGAAGGGCCGGGACAGGGGGAGACCCAGTACTTC
TRBV9	TRBJ2-3	-	-	14	CASSHTGFTDTQYF	TGTGCCAGCAGCCATACCGGGTTCACAGATACGCAGTATTTT
TRBV25-1	TRBJ2-7	-	TRBD2	17	CASSEWASGRWPYEQYF	TGTGCCAGCAGTGAATGGGCTAGCGGGAGGTGGCCCTACGAGCAGTACTTC
TRBV6-4	TRBJ1-5	once	-	14	CASSPSGGDQPQHF	TGTGCCAGCAGTCCCTCCGGAGGCGATCAGCCCCAGCATTTT
TRBV19	TRBJ2-5	-	-	13	CASSSLRGETQYF	TGTGCCAGTAGTTCGCTCCGAGGGGAGACCCAGTACTTC
TRBV3-1/TRBV3-2	TRBJ2-7	-	TRBD1	15	CASSQMTGGVYEQYF	TGTGCCAGCAGCCAGATGACAGGGGGCGTTTACGAGCAGTACTTC
TRBV6-2/TRBV6-3	TRBJ2-7	-	TRBD2	15	CASSYGVTSTYEQYF	TGTGCCAGCAGTTACGGCGTGACTAGCACCTACGAGCAGTACTTC
TRBV5-4	TRBJ2-7	-	-	13	CATSWDSDFEQYF	TGTGCCACCTCTTGGGACTCAGACTTTGAGCAGTACTTC
TRBV19	TRBJ2-6	-	-	15	CASSEQGPGANVLTF	TGTGCCAGTAGTGAACAGGGTCCTGGGGCCAACGTCCTGACTTTC
TRBV3-1/TRBV3-2	TRBJ2-1	once	-	13	CASNRIGGDEQFF	TGTGCCAGCAACCGTATAGGCGGGGATGAGCAGTTCTTC
TRBV5-1	TRBJ2-6	-	-	17	CASSLGAPGSGANVLTF	TGCGCCAGCAGCTTGGGAGCACCGGGTTCTGGGGCCAACGTCCTGACTTTC
TRBV28	TRBJ1-6	-	-	14	CASRLEGYNSPLHF	TGTGCCAGCAGATTGGAGGGGTATAATTCACCCCTCCACTTT
TRBV30	TRBJ2-7	-	-	15	CAWSVFGGRSPEQYF	TGTGCCTGGAGTGTATTTGGGGGGAGGTCGCCCGAGCAGTACTTC
TRBV4-1	TRBJ2-7	once	TRBD2	15	CASSQLTSGANEQYF	TGCGCCAGCAGCCAATTGACTAGCGGGGCCAACGAGCAGTACTTC
TRBV4-3	TRBJ2-7	-	-	15	CASSQAHRTAIEQYF	TGCGCCAGCAGCCAAGCTCACCGGACAGCAATCGAGCAGTACTTC
TRBV29-1	TRBJ2-7	once	-	14	CSVELGRGPKEQYF	TGCAGCGTTGAACTGGGGCGGGGGCCTAAGGAGCAGTACTTC
TRBV2	TRBJ2-3	-	-	14	CASSAGAYTDTQYF	TGTGCCAGCAGTGCAGGGGCCTACACAGATACGCAGTATTTT
TRBV5-8	TRBJ1-5	-	-	19	CASSLDRDTWGRGNQPQHF	TGTGCCAGCAGCCTCGATCGGGACACTTGGGGCCGAGGCAATCAGCCCCAGCATTTT
TRBV30	TRBJ1-4	-	-	13	CAWSRGGNEKLFF	TGTGCCTGGAGCAGGGGTGGGAATGAAAAACTGTTTTTT
TRBV19	TRBJ1-1	-	TRBD1	16	CASSTVSPRQGSEAFF	TGTGCCAGTAGTACCGTTTCCCCGAGACAGGGATCTGAAGCTTTCTTT
TRBV11-2	TRBJ2-1	-	TRBD1	19	CASSLGPGTGFRGGNEQFF	TGTGCCAGCAGCCTCGGTCCCGGGACAGGATTCCGTGGCGGCAATGAGCAGTTCTTC
TRBV5-1	TRBJ1-2	-	TRBD1	16	CASRILGQGPNYGYTF	TGCGCCAGCAGGATTCTCGGACAGGGCCCTAACTATGGCTACACCTTC
TRBV28	TRBJ2-7	-	-	15	CASREGGRLRYEQYF	TGTGCCAGCAGGGAGGGGGGGCGCCTAAGGTACGAGCAGTACTTC
TRBV14	TRBJ2-5	-	-	15	CASSQSLGLGETQYF	TGTGCCAGCAGCCAAAGTCTGGGCCTTGGGGAGACCCAGTACTTC
TRBV20-1	TRBJ2-7	-	TRBD2	17	CSASATSGGPSSYEQYF	TGCAGTGCTAGTGCGACTAGCGGGGGGCCGAGCTCCTACGAGCAGTACTTC
TRBV30	TRBJ2-5	-	-	12	CAWSGLRETQYF	TGTGCCTGGAGTGGGTTGAGAGAGACCCAGTACTTC
TRBV7-9	TRBJ1-1	-	-	16	CASSSPRALDGTEAFF	TGTGCCAGCAGCTCCCCCAGGGCTCTGGATGGCACTGAAGCTTTCTTT
TRBV5-4	TRBJ1-2	-	TRBD1	13	CASSPDRVNGYTF	TGTGCCAGCAGCCCAGACAGGGTCAATGGCTACACCTTC
TRBV7-9	TRBJ1-4	-	TRBD1	16	CASSLVSGTGREKLFF	TGTGCCAGCAGCTTAGTGTCCGGGACAGGGCGAGAAAAACTGTTTTTT
TRBV18	TRBJ1-5	-	-	13	CASSPAVNQPQHF	TGTGCCAGCTCACCGGCAGTGAATCAGCCCCAGCATTTT
TRBV19	TRBJ1-3	-	-	14	CASSITVSGNTIYF	TGTGCCAGTAGTATCACGGTTTCTGGAAACACCATATATTTT
TRBV5-6	TRBJ1-6	-	-	15	CASSLNSLRNSPLHF	TGTGCCAGCAGCTTGAATAGTCTAAGAAATTCACCCCTCCACTTT
TRBV5-1	TRBJ2-5	-	-	15	CASSTDSPFQETQYF	TGCGCCAGCAGCACGGACAGTCCCTTTCAAGAGACCCAGTACTTC
TRBV5-6	TRBJ1-2	-	-	14	CASSFRRANYGYTF	TGTGCCAGCAGCTTCAGGCGCGCTAACTATGGCTACACCTTC
TRBV3-1/TRBV3-2	TRBJ1-1	-	TRBD1	15	CASSPWDRLNTEAFF	TGTGCCAGCAGCCCCTGGGACAGGTTGAACACTGAAGCTTTCTTT
TRBV28	TRBJ1-5	-	TRBD1	14	CASSSQGGHQPQHF	TGTGCCAGCAGTTCTCAGGGGGGACATCAGCCCCAGCATTTT
TRBV2	TRBJ2-3	-	TRBD2	14	CASSIGRGADTQYF	TGTGCCAGCAGTATCGGGAGGGGCGCAGATACGCAGTATTTT
TRBV13	TRBJ2-1	once	TRBD1	20	CASSLSVFGGETGALNEQFF	TGTGCCAGCAGCTTATCGGTTTTTGGGGGAGAGACAGGGGCCCTCAATGAGCAGTTCTTC
TRBV5-5	TRBJ1-6	-	TRBD1	16	CASSLDRTSYNSPLHF	TGTGCCAGCAGTCTGGACAGGACCTCCTATAATTCACCCCTCCACTTT
TRBV27	TRBJ2-7	-	TRBD2	13	CASSLGRAYEQYF	TGTGCCAGCAGTTTAGGGAGGGCCTACGAGCAGTACTTC
TRBV6-4	TRBJ1-5	-	-	13	CASLMHREKRGHF	TGTGCCAGCCTGATGCACAGGGAAAAAAGGGGTCATTTT
TRBV4-1	TRBJ1-4	-	TRBD1	15	CASSQDARGDEKLFF	TGCGCCAGCAGCCAAGACGCCAGGGGGGATGAAAAACTGTTTTTT
TRBV5-6	TRBJ2-7	once	-	12	CASSLGAYEQYF	TGTGCCAGCAGCTTGGGCGCCTACGAGCAGTACTTC
TRBV30	TRBJ2-5	-	TRBD2	13	CAWSGGSGATQYF	TGTGCCTGGAGCGGTGGTAGCGGGGCCACCCAGTACTTC
TRBV7-2	TRBJ1-2	-	TRBD1	18	CASSTRTGGGLANYGYTF	TGTGCCAGCAGCACGAGGACAGGGGGAGGCCTAGCTAACTATGGCTACACCTTC
TRBV9	TRBJ2-3	-	-	12	CASSKGEDTQYF	TGTGCCAGCAGCAAGGGGGAGGATACGCAGTATTTT
TRBV6-2/TRBV6-3	TRBJ1-2	-	TRBD1	17	CASSSDVGQGATNGYTF	TGTGCCAGCAGCTCCGATGTGGGACAGGGGGCTACGAATGGCTACACCTTC
TRBV3-1/TRBV3-2	TRBJ2-6	-	TRBD1	20	CASSPLGQGETGTGANVLTF	TGTGCCAGCAGCCCCCTCGGACAGGGGGAAACTGGAACTGGGGCCAACGTCCTGACTTTC
TRBV13	TRBJ2-1	-	-	14	CASSLGQGYNEQFF	TGTGCCAGCAGCTTGGGGCAGGGGTACAATGAGCAGTTCTTC
TRBV18	TRBJ2-7	few	TRBD1	17	CASSPSTGGASSYEQYF	TGTGCCAGCTCACCCTCGACAGGGGGCGCGAGCTCCTACGAGCAGTACTTC
TRBV11-2	TRBJ2-7	-	-	15	CASSLVVGDNYEQYF	TGTGCCAGCAGCTTAGTTGTTGGGGACAACTACGAGCAGTACTTC
TRBV21-1	TRBJ2-7	-	-	15	CASSKGRDGHDEQYF	TGTGCCAGCAGCAAAGGGAGGGATGGTCATGACGAGCAGTACTTC